The rows below give T cell receptor beta chains drawn from one sample of a study of metastatic and nonmetastatic thyroid tumors. TCRdb redid the clone calls on the PCR reads using MiXCR. The table includes 40,000 or so clones, less than 20% detected once. Input material: tumor tissue. Receptor source: a female donor with papillary thyroid cancer or a benign thyroid nodule (not recorded which). Some clones in this sample may be carry-over from other donors' samples. The CDR3 runs from the conserved cysteine through the conserved F or W. The D gene is left open where the match is weak. Where a row states a size, it is once, few, many or the class of an expanded clone; other rows omit it.

CDR3 DNA	CDR3 protein	V gene	J gene	D gene	clone size
TGTGCCAGCAGCCAACGGAGGGGGGGCGGAGTCACTGAAGCTTTCTTT	CASSQRRGGGVTEAFF	TRBV3-1	TRBJ1-1	NA	many
TGTGCCAGCAGTTACTCGATACTAGCGGGAGTCGTACAAGAGACCCAGTACTTC	CASSYSILAGVVQETQYF	TRBV6-2/TRBV6-3	TRBJ2-5	TRBD2	many
TGTGCCAGCTCACAAGTCGGTCAGGGCTCCGGGAACACTGAAGCTTTCTTT	CASSQVGQGSGNTEAFF	TRBV18	TRBJ1-1	NA	many
TGTGCCAGCAGCCCCCGGGGTGAGGCTGAAGCTTTCTTT	CASSPRGEAEAFF	TRBV7-9	TRBJ1-1	NA	many
TGCGCCAGCAGCTTGGCGACAGGGCAAGGGGATACGCAGTATTTT	CASSLATGQGDTQYF	TRBV5-1	TRBJ2-3	TRBD1	NA
TGTGCCAGCATTTTTACTAGCGGGAGAGATACGCAGTATTTT	CASIFTSGRDTQYF	TRBV28	TRBJ2-3	TRBD2	NA
TGTGCCAGCAGGCCGACAGGGGGGCGTTTGAAACTGTTTTTT	CASRPTGGRLKLFF	TRBV2	TRBJ1-4	TRBD1	many
TGCGCCAGCAGCTCGAGTTCAGCACCTGACTCCCCTTTCTACGAGCAGTACTTC	CASSSSSAPDSPFYEQYF	TRBV5-1	TRBJ2-7	NA	NA
TGTGCCAGCAGCTTAGGAGTGGCGGGAGATCAAGAGACCCAGTACTTC	CASSLGVAGDQETQYF	TRBV7-8	TRBJ2-5	TRBD2	many
TGCGCCAGCAGCCAATCAAGGTTATCCGAGGAAGAGACCCAGTACTTC	CASSQSRLSEEETQYF	TRBV4-3	TRBJ2-5	NA	many
TGTGCCAGCAGCCGGGGGACCGCTGATCAGGCCCAGTACTTC	CASSRGTADQAQYF	TRBV7-9	TRBJ2-5	NA	few
TGCAGTGCCTCCGGGACAGGGTGGGAGACCCAGTACTTC	CSASGTGWETQYF	TRBV20-1	TRBJ2-5	TRBD1	many
TGTGCCAGCAGCCGAACAGGGGGCGAGCATACGCAGTATTTT	CASSRTGGEHTQYF	TRBV5-5	TRBJ2-3	TRBD1	many
TGTGCCAGCTGGGAGAACACCGGGGAGCTGTTTTTT	CASWENTGELFF	TRBV27	TRBJ2-2	NA	many
TGTGCCAGTAGTCGACAGGGTCAAGAGACCCAGTACTTC	CASSRQGQETQYF	TRBV19	TRBJ2-5	TRBD1	many
TGTGCCAGCAGTTTGAGAGGGATCTCTGGGGCCAACGTCCTGACTTTC	CASSLRGISGANVLTF	TRBV28	TRBJ2-6	NA	many
TGTGCCAGCAGTTACTCAAACCAGGGGGCGCGGTATGGCTACACCTTC	CASSYSNQGARYGYTF	TRBV6-6	TRBJ1-2	TRBD1	many
TGTGCCAGCAGACCTCCGGGACTGGAGGTCAATGAGCAGTTCTTC	CASRPPGLEVNEQFF	TRBV5-5	TRBJ2-1	NA	many
TGTGCCAGCAGACCCAGGGAGGGACGGGTTACGGGAGAACTGTTTTTT	CASRPREGRVTGELFF	TRBV28	TRBJ1-4	NA	many
TGTGCCAGCAGCTTCGGTGGGGGGAATGAGCAGTTCTTC	CASSFGGGNEQFF	TRBV11-2	TRBJ2-1	NA	many
TGTGCCAGCAGTTCCCGACAGGGGGCAAGGAACACTGAAGCTTTCTTT	CASSSRQGARNTEAFF	TRBV6-1	TRBJ1-1	TRBD1	many
TGTGCCAGCAGCTTATATGGGGCTGGTGGGGCCAACGTCCTGACTTTC	CASSLYGAGGANVLTF	TRBV11-1	TRBJ2-6	NA	NA
TGCAGTGCCCGGCGGGACTCCGGCACGTTCACGCAGTATTTT	CSARRDSGTFTQYF	TRBV20-1	TRBJ2-3	NA	many
TGTGCCAGCTCCCGAGGTCAGGACAGGGGTGAAGCTTTCTTT	CASSRGQDRGEAFF	TRBV2	TRBJ1-1	TRBD1	many
TGTGCCAGCAGTCATGGCAGGGGGAAGGGGACCCAGTACTTC	CASSHGRGKGTQYF	TRBV6-2/TRBV6-3	TRBJ2-5	TRBD1	many
TGTGCCAGCAGCTTAGGCCCGGGACAGGGGAAGCGTGGCTACACCTTC	CASSLGPGQGKRGYTF	TRBV11-2	TRBJ1-2	TRBD1	few
TGTGCCAGCCAATCGGGGGGCAGGGCCGAGGGCACTGAAGCTTTCTTT	CASQSGGRAEGTEAFF	TRBV28	TRBJ1-1	NA	many
TGCAGCGGGGGGGACAGCGAAGCTTTCTTT	CSGGDSEAFF	TRBV29-1	TRBJ1-1	TRBD1	many
TGTGCCACCAGCAGCTATACCAGTCGAGATACGCAGTATTTT	CATSSYTSRDTQYF	TRBV15	TRBJ2-3	NA	NA
TGTGCCATCAGTGAAACAGGTGGACTGAACACTGAAGCTTTCTTT	CAISETGGLNTEAFF	TRBV10-3	TRBJ1-1	NA	many
TGTGCCAGCAGCTTAGAAAGTGGGTATGGCTACACCTTC	CASSLESGYGYTF	TRBV7-9	TRBJ1-2	NA	many
TGTGCCAGCAGTCCCGCGAACTATGGCTACACCTTC	CASSPANYGYTF	TRBV28	TRBJ1-2	NA	many
TGTGCCAGTAGTACACCGGCGCTAGCGGGAGGGAAAACCGGGGAGCTGTTTTTT	CASSTPALAGGKTGELFF	TRBV19	TRBJ2-2	TRBD2	many
TGTGCCAGCTCACTCGGTCCTCTTTTTAGTGTCTACACCTTC	CASSLGPLFSVYTF	TRBV18	TRBJ1-2	NA	NA
TGTGCCAGCAGTTATGCGGGGATCACAGATACGCAGTATTTT	CASSYAGITDTQYF	TRBV6-5	TRBJ2-3	NA	many
TGTGCCAGCAGGCCAAATCACCCCTCTGGGGCCAACGTCCTGACTTTC	CASRPNHPSGANVLTF	TRBV27	TRBJ2-6	NA	many
TGTGCCAGCAGCGTAGGGTTGGGTGCCTACGAGCAGTACTTC	CASSVGLGAYEQYF	TRBV9	TRBJ2-7	NA	many
TGTGCCAGCAGACGACAGGACTACTCTGGAAACACCATATATTTT	CASRRQDYSGNTIYF	TRBV7-8	TRBJ1-3	NA	many
TGTGCCACCAGTGATTTCTTTTCCTCCGGGACTAGCGGAGCAGATACGCAGTATTTT	CATSDFFSSGTSGADTQYF	TRBV24-1	TRBJ2-3	TRBD2	NA
TGTGCCAGCAGCTTATCCGGGTCTAGAAACACCATATATTTT	CASSLSGSRNTIYF	TRBV5-6	TRBJ1-3	NA	NA
TGTGCCAGCAGTTACGGGGACAGGGTGACAGATACGCAGTATTTT	CASSYGDRVTDTQYF	TRBV6-5	TRBJ2-3	TRBD1	many
TGTGCCACCAGCAGGACTAGCGGCTCCTACGAGCAGTACTTC	CATSRTSGSYEQYF	TRBV15	TRBJ2-7	TRBD2	many
TGTGCCAGCACAGGGGCAGGGGGATCCTACGAGCAGTACTTC	CASTGAGGSYEQYF	TRBV27	TRBJ2-7	TRBD1	few
TGTGCCATCAGTGAGCAGGGGTCTAGCGAGCCCCAGCATTTT	CAISEQGSSEPQHF	TRBV10-3	TRBJ1-5	NA	many
TGTGCCAGCCGCCCGTGGGGGCGTCTTTACTATGGCTACACCTTC	CASRPWGRLYYGYTF	TRBV6-2/TRBV6-3	TRBJ1-2	NA	many
TGCATTGCTAGAGAAAGTAGCGGTAATTCACCCCTCCACTTT	CIARESSGNSPLHF	TRBV20-1	TRBJ1-6	NA	NA
TGTGCCAGCAGCATGAATAGCGGGAGTGGCACAGATACGCAGTATTTT	CASSMNSGSGTDTQYF	TRBV11-1	TRBJ2-3	TRBD2	many
TGCGCCAACAGCTTGGAACTAGCGGTGATGAGTGAGCAGTTCTTC	CANSLELAVMSEQFF	TRBV5-1	TRBJ2-1	TRBD2	once
TGTGCCAGCAGCTTAGCGCCCTATGCAGGGACCCAGTACTTC	CASSLAPYAGTQYF	TRBV7-8	TRBJ2-5	NA	NA
TGTGCCAGCGTAAGGACAGAAATTAATTACTATGGCTACACCTTC	CASVRTEINYYGYTF	TRBV2	TRBJ1-2	NA	few
TGTGCCAGCAGCGTAGATGATAGGGACGATGAGCAGTTATTC	CASSVDDRDDEQLF	TRBV9	TRBJ2-1	NA	NA
TGCAGTGCCCCTGAGTTATCGAGTTACAATGAGCAGTTCTTC	CSAPELSSYNEQFF	TRBV20-1	TRBJ2-1	NA	NA
TGTGCCAGCAACCGACGAAGGGGCGGGAGCCGTGGAGAGCAGTACTTC	CASNRRRGGSRGEQYF	TRBV3-1	TRBJ2-7	TRBD2	NA
TGCGCCAGCAGCCAACGGACAGGGGGCTTAAGAGAGCAGTTCTTC	CASSQRTGGLREQFF	TRBV4-1	TRBJ2-1	TRBD1	few
TGTGCCACCACCCGGGGGGCAGGGGCAAAAAACATTCAGTACTTC	CATTRGAGAKNIQYF	TRBV24-1	TRBJ2-4	NA	NA